The 14 T cell receptor beta chains listed next were all sequenced from one sample in a study of cytomegalovirus exposure and HLA in healthy donors. The PCR had 60 Vbeta and 13 Jbeta primers. Data came from immunoSEQ multiplex PCR; TCRdb stores just in-frame clones and leaves some out. The top ten clones hold about 1.5% of a sample with about 150,000 clones, 73% of them seen once. Sequenced material: PBMCs. The receptor source for this set is a woman younger than 30 in good health and CMV-seronegative.

The chain employs TRBV2 and TRBJ2-7; 11 bases are a match to TRBD1. From germline, CDR1 is SNHLY and CDR2 FYNNEI. Trimming took 5 bases from V and 5 from J; bases not matched to a gene: 8. This CDR3 has 15 residues. CDR3: CASSPRTGGSNEQYF. Written as DNA, the CDR3 is TGTGCCAGCAGTCCGCGGACAGGGGGCTCTAACGAGCAGTACTTC.

CDR3 region: CASSRTTGTGNTIYF. The CDR3 DNA reads as TGTGCCAGCAGCAGGACGACAGGAACTGGAAACACCATATATTTT. The chain carries TRBV7-2 and TRBJ1-3, with D maybe TRBD1 (6 bases). Trimming left V 5 bases short and J 2 bases short, with 13 bases between. Germline-derived CDR1 and CDR2 are SGHTA and FQGNSA. The CDR3 is 15 amino acids.

The V and J genes are TRBV4-3 and TRBJ2-3, with TRBD2 identical over 9 bases. This CDR3 has 15 amino acids. Germline V gene sequence: CDR1 LGHNA, CDR2 YSLEER. V was pared by 0 bases and J by 4 bases, with 2 bases of the junction left unmatched. CDR3 in amino acids: CASSQEAGGADTQYF. CDR3 coding DNA: TGCGCCAGCAGCCAAGAAGCGGGGGGCGCAGATACGCAGTATTTT.

This clone came up once. This chain links TRBV18 with TRBJ2-6; 8 nucleotides align to TRBD2. V trimming: 3 bases; J trimming: 3 bases; junction bases outside the gene matches: 7. Germline-derived CDR1 and CDR2 are KGHSH and LQKENI. This CDR3 is 17 amino acids long. CDR3 loop: CASSPLTSASGANVLTF. The CDR3 DNA follows: TGTGCCAGCTCACCGCTGACTAGCGCGAGTGGGGCCAACGTCCTGACTTTC.

In this sample, this clone turned up a few times. The V and J genes are TRBV7-4 and TRBJ1-2; the match to TRBD1 covers 7 bases. The CDR3 spans 11 residues. The germline V gene encodes CDR1 SGHVT and CDR2 SQSDAQ. The V and J ends lost 4 bases and 12 bases, in that order; junction bases with no gene match: 5. In DNA, the CDR3 is TGTGCCAGCAGCTCGGACAGGCACCACACCTTC. The encoded protein is CASSSDRHHTF.

This clone was recorded a few times. This sequence joins TRBV6-5 and TRBJ1-2; 9 bases align to TRBD1. Germline V gene data show CDR1 as MNHEY and CDR2 as SVGAGI. This CDR3 region has 13 residues. Germline trimming cut 6 bases from V and 5 bases from J; bases unmatched to any gene: 4. CDR3 DNA sequence: TGTGCCAGCAGACAACAGGGGGCATATGGCTACACCTTC. Translation gives CASRQQGAYGYTF.

The genes are TRBV4-3 and TRBJ1-4; 12 bases line up with TRBD1. J was trimmed by 5 bases and V by 1 base; bases with no gene match: 2. Germline CDR1 reads LGHNA; CDR2 reads YSLEER. The length of the CDR3 is 16 residues. This CDR3 is CASSQGDRGLNEKLFF. The DNA for the CDR3 is TGCGCCAGCAGCCAAGGGGACAGGGGGCTCAATGAAAAACTGTTTTTT.

The chain uses TRBV7-2 and TRBJ1-1, with D uncertain. Trimming cost V 1 base and J 1 base, with 4 bases left between them. Germline CDR1 reads SGHTA; CDR2 reads FQGNSA. This CDR3 is built from 13 residues. CDR3 DNA sequence: TGTGCCAGCAGCTTAGGCAGGAACACTGAAGCTTTCTTT. This codes for CASSLGRNTEAFF.

The CDR3 spells CASSFRGGRLEYF. CDR3 bases: TGTGCCAGCAGTTTCCGCGGGGGCCGGTTAGAGTACTTC. The gene calls are TRBV28 and TRBJ2-7; TRBD2 is a possible D gene (7 bases). Trimming took 3 bases from V and 11 from J, leaving 17 bases between them. The CDR3 loop spans 13 amino acids. CDR1 and CDR2 (germline): MDHEN, SYDVKM.

The chain couples TRBV7-2 to TRBJ1-2; 7 bases fit TRBD1. The CDR3 is made up of 18 amino acids. Germline lookup yields CDR1 SGHTA and CDR2 FQGNSA. With V trimmed by 5 bases and J by 4 bases, 19 bases remained unmatched. The CDR3 DNA sequence: TGTGCCAGCAGCCGTACTCAGGGACAGCCAAAATTCCTCTATGGCTACACCTTC. Translated: CASSRTQGQPKFLYGYTF.

This rearrangement joins TRBV5-1 to TRBJ2-1; D is perhaps TRBD2 (6 bases). Germline V gives CDR1 SGHRS, CDR2 YFSETQ. The V end lost 2 bases, the J end lost 3 bases, and 12 bases lay between the germline ends. The CDR3 runs to 15 residues. The DNA of the CDR3 is TGCGCCAGCAGCTTTGGGGACTTTCTCTACAATGAGCAGTTCTTC. Translated, it gives CASSFGDFLYNEQFF.

This CDR3 reads CASWQGGGYTF. CDR3 nucleotide sequence: TGTGCCAGCTGGCAGGGGGGCGGCTACACCTTC. The chain recombines TRBV6-6 with TRBJ1-2; 7 bases match TRBD1. Germline CDR1 MNHNY, CDR2 SVGAGI (reference sequence). This CDR3 region has 11 residues. The V gene end was trimmed by 8 bases and the J gene end by 8 bases; junction bases not matched to a gene: 5.

The J gene is TRBJ2-2, the V gene TRBV27, with D uncertain. Per the germline V gene, CDR1 is MNHEY and CDR2 is SMNVEV (reference sequence). This CDR3 is 14 amino acids long. Trimming cost V 6 bases and J 1 base, with 9 bases left between them. CDR3 region: CASSRAKNTGELFF. DNA for the CDR3: TGTGCCAGCAGCCGAGCGAAGAACACCGGGGAGCTGTTTTTT.

V usage is TRBV4-1 and J usage is TRBJ2-1; TRBD2 aligns across 8 bases. The CDR3 runs 14 residues. V lost 4 bases, J lost 4 bases, and 3 bases stayed unmatched. The V gene's germline CDR1 is MGHRA and CDR2 YSYEKL. The CDR3 nucleotides are TGCGCCAGCAGCCGGGCTAGCGGGTACAATGAGCAGTTCTTC. Protein: CASSRASGYNEQFF.